This T cell receptor beta chain stems from a study of blood T cell repertoires in COVID-19. Assay used: immunoSEQ multiplex PCR; TCRdb lists only in-frame clones, some missing. The repertoire holds approximately 100,000 clones, with around 90% as singletons. This CDR3 spans 16 amino acids. The V and J ends lost 2 bases and 7 bases respectively, with 18 bases between them. Germline V CDR1 and CDR2: SNHLY, FYNNEI. This TCR came from a man between 65 and 80 years old with acute or convalescent COVID-19. The sequenced material came from peripheral blood. This chain joins TRBV2 and TRBJ2-1, with D tentatively TRBD1 (5 bases). The CDR3, as DNA: TGTGCCAGCAGTGAATACTTGGTAGGGGTTCATAATGAGCAGTTCTTC. This sequence encodes CASSEYLVGVHNEQFF.